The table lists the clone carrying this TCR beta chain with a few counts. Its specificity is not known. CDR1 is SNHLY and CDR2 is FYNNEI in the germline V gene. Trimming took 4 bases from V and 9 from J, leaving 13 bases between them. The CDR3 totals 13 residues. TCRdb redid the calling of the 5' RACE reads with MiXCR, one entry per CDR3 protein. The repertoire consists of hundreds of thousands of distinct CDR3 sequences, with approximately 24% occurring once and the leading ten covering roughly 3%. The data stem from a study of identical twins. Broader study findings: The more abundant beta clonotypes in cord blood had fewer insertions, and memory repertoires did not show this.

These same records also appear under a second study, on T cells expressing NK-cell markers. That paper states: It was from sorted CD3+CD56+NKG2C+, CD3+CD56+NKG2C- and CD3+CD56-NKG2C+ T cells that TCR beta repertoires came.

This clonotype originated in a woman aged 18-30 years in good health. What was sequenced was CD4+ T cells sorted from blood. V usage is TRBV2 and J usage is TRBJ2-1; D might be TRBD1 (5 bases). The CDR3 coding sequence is TGTGCCAGCAGTGGACAGAGTGGGGTTGAGCAGTTCTTC. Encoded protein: CASSGQSGVEQFF.